One and the same sample provided the 14 T cell receptor beta chains below, sequenced in a study of blood T cell repertoires in COVID-19. Sequencing was performed with immunoSEQ multiplex PCR; in TCRdb, only in-frame clones are kept and a portion is missing. Of more than 110,000 clones in the sample, about 90% were seen once. The sequenced material came from peripheral blood. The receptors originated from a man aged 50-60 years with active or convalescent COVID-19.

Here the CDR3 DNA reads TGTGCCAGCAGTTCCCCAGGGGCTGGCTACACCTTC. This translates into CASSSPGAGYTF. The V gene is TRBV25-1, the J gene TRBJ1-2; D may be TRBD1 (6 bases). Germline V gives CDR1 MGHDK, CDR2 SYGVNS. The CDR3 consists of 12 residues. The V end was cut by 5 bases, the J end by 7 bases, with 11 bases between.

V and J are TRBV30 and TRBJ1-1; D gene ambiguous. Germline loops: CDR1 GTSNPN, CDR2 SVGIG (reference sequence). The germline V and J ends were trimmed by 7 bases and 1 base, with 7 bases remaining between them. This CDR3 has 11 residues. The CDR3 DNA reads TGTGCCTCGTCAGGGAACACTGAAGCTTTCTTT. This sequence encodes CASSGNTEAFF.

V gene TRBV3-1 (or the pseudogene TRBV3-2) combines with J gene TRBJ2-7, with D tentatively TRBD2 (5 bases). The CDR3 consists of 15 residues. Per the germline V gene, CDR1 is LGHDT and CDR2 is YNNKEL (reference sequence). The ends were cut back, 0 bases at V and 2 bases at J, with 11 bases in the middle. The CDR3: CASSQEPGITYEQYF. The CDR3 DNA reads TGTGCCAGCAGCCAAGAGCCGGGAATCACCTACGAGCAGTACTTC.

The sample holds a few counts of this clone. The gene calls are TRBV10-2 and TRBJ2-7, with D hard to call. CDR1 and CDR2 (germline): WSHSY, SAAADI. Trimming stripped 10 bases from V and 2 bases from J, with 12 bases between. The CDR3 totals 12 residues. The DNA of the CDR3 is TGCGCCACGACTCGGGTAGCCTACGAGCAGTACTTC. This sequence encodes CATTRVAYEQYF.

This chain connects TRBV28 to TRBJ1-2; D is unresolved. Germline CDR1 and CDR2: MDHEN and SYDVKM. Trimming shortened V by 5 bases and J by 4 bases, and 8 bases separated the two germline ends. The CDR3 is 12 amino acids. Here the CDR3 DNA reads TGTGCCAGCAGTGTAGGGAGCTATGGCTACACCTTC. It is translated as CASSVGSYGYTF.

As regards this clone: A read error may account for a junction end that differs from germline. This chain links TRBV2 with TRBJ2-2, with TRBD1 as a possible D gene (6 bases). Germline CDR1 and CDR2: SNHLY and FYNNEI. The CDR3 contains 13 residues. CDR3 bases: TGTGCCAGGTCTCAGGGGAACCCCGGGGAGCTGTTTTTT. This encodes CARSQGNPGELFF.

This clone has just one count. The V call is TRBV5-1, the J call TRBJ2-7; 8 bases match TRBD2. CDR3 length: 14 residues. From germline, CDR1 is SGHRS and CDR2 YFSETQ. The J segment lost 0 bases and the V segment lost 4 bases, leaving 3 bases of the junction unmatched. This chain's CDR3 is CASSLTSVSYEQYF. The DNA of the CDR3 is TGCGCCAGCAGCCTGACTAGCGTCTCCTACGAGCAGTACTTC.

The rearrangement joins TRBV6-6 to TRBJ1-4, with D tentatively TRBD1 (6 bases). This CDR3 region has 13 residues. The germline V and J ends were trimmed by 10 bases and 3 bases, with 12 bases remaining between them. Germline V lookup: CDR1 MNHNY, CDR2 SVGAGI (reference sequence). CDR3 DNA sequence: TGTGCCACCCACAGGGCCTCTAATGAAAAACTGTTTTTT. Translated, it gives CATHRASNEKLFF.

There are a few counts of this clone. V and J are TRBV5-8 and TRBJ1-5; D unclear. Trimming took 2 bases from V and 4 from J, leaving 7 bases between them. The CDR3 loop spans 13 amino acids. From germline, CDR1 is SGHTS and CDR2 YDEGEE. For the CDR3, the DNA is TGTGCCAGCAGCTTAGGGAGGAATCAGCCCCAGCATTTT. It encodes CASSLGRNQPQHF.

The chain links TRBV5-6 to TRBJ2-1; D is possibly TRBD2 (6 bases). In germline, CDR1 is SGHDT, CDR2 YYEEEE. The CDR3 runs 15 residues. V lost 3 bases, J lost 8 bases, and 18 bases lay in between. The CDR3 bases are TGTGCCAGCAGCTCCGCGGGGCCAACATCCGATGAGCAGTTCTTC. Translating it yields CASSSAGPTSDEQFF.

The chain employs TRBV6-5 and TRBJ1-2, with a weak D call TRBD1 (6 bases). Trimming left V 6 bases short and J 4 bases short, with 15 bases between. CDR3 size: 14 residues. Germline-derived CDR1 and CDR2 are MNHEY and SVGAGI. The CDR3: CASSPLRGGYGYTF. The CDR3 DNA reads as TGTGCCAGCAGCCCCCTCAGGGGTGGCTATGGCTACACCTTC.

The gene calls are TRBV3-1 (or the pseudogene TRBV3-2) and TRBJ2-4, with D possibly matching TRBD1 (6 bases). Trimming left V 2 bases short and J 0 bases short, with 11 bases between. Germline V gene sequence: CDR1 LGHDT, CDR2 YNNKEL (reference sequence). This CDR3 is built from 16 residues. As DNA, the CDR3 is TGTGCCAGCAGCCAAAGGGGACAACTAGCCAAAAACATTCAGTACTTC. Amino acids: CASSQRGQLAKNIQYF.

The chain joins TRBV9 to TRBJ2-3, with D perhaps matching TRBD1 (6 bases). CDR1 is SGDLS and CDR2 is YYNGEE in the germline V gene. The CDR3 is made up of 12 amino acids. The germline V and J ends were trimmed by 5 bases and 5 bases, with 9 bases remaining between them. The chain's CDR3 is CASRGAEDTQYF. The CDR3 DNA follows: TGTGCCAGCAGGGGGGCGGAAGATACGCAGTATTTT.

J is TRBJ1-4 and V is TRBV6-1; D is possibly TRBD1 (5 bases). Germline V gene data show CDR1 as MNHNS and CDR2 as SASEGT. The CDR3 is 12 residues long. Trimming took 6 bases from V and 3 from J, leaving 5 bases between them. CDR3 sequence (DNA): TGTGCCAGCAGAGGGGCTAATGAAAAACTGTTTTTT. Its translation is CASRGANEKLFF.